These 15 T cell receptor beta chains came from one sample sequenced in a study of shared clonotypes between healthy human individuals (dated by TCRdb to 2020 to 2022). Libraries were constructed by the immunoSEQ multiplex PCR assay. TCRdb's version of the immuneACCESS table is confined to in-frame rearrangements and falls short of the full clone set. An unresolved V gene accounts for under half of the shortfall where checked; the remainder is of unknown origin. The sample table holds about 2.3 million clones, of which just under 95% were seen once. More than 0.35% of the sample is taken by the ten largest. Sequenced material: naive CD4+ T cells from PBMCs. What this sample's cell subset or site label stands for: CD45RA+ positively selected. The receptor set was obtained from a man aged 18 to 30 in good health. Some clones in this sample may be carry-over from other donors' samples.

This chain links TRBV7-2 with TRBJ1-2, with 7 bases identical to TRBD1. The V gene end was trimmed by 7 bases and the J gene end by 8 bases; junction bases not matched to a gene: 10. Germline CDR1 reads SGHTA; CDR2 reads FQGNSA. This CDR3 comprises 13 residues. CDR3 nucleotides: TGTGCCAGCACCGTTCGACAGGGAGGGGGCTACACCTTC. Translated: CASTVRQGGGYTF.

V gene TRBV25-1 combines with J gene TRBJ2-2; 7 nucleotides line up with TRBD1. The ends lost 6 bases at V and 3 bases at J; junction bases unmatched: 10. Germline CDR1 MGHDK, CDR2 SYGVNS. This CDR3 region has 16 residues. The CDR3 DNA is TGTGCCAGCAGCGCTTACAGGGGAAAGGACACCGGGGAGCTGTTTTTT. As protein: CASSAYRGKDTGELFF.

V is TRBV5-1 and J is TRBJ1-1; 7 bases are a match to TRBD1. The CDR3 has 15 residues. The junction had 9 bases not matched to a gene; V was cut back by 2 bases and J by 5 bases. The germline V gene has CDR1 SGHRS and CDR2 YFSETQ. The CDR3 protein is CASSLSEGAWTEAFF. The DNA for the CDR3 is TGCGCCAGCAGCTTAAGTGAGGGGGCTTGGACTGAAGCTTTCTTT. Based on the CDR3 plus reference TRBV5-1 and TRBJ1-1, the full variable domain is KAGVTQTPRYLIKTRGQQVTLSCSPISGHRSVSWYQQTPGQGLQFLFEYFSETQRNKGNFPGRFSGRQFSNSRSEMNVSTLELGDSALYLCASSLSEGAWTEAFFGQGTRLTVV.

This chain uses TRBV4-1 with TRBJ1-1; D is possibly TRBD1 (5 bases). CDR3 length: 14 amino acids. The ends were cut back, 3 bases at V and 1 base at J, with 9 bases in the middle. Per the germline V gene, CDR1 is MGHRA and CDR2 is YSYEKL. CDR3 sequence: CASSQKGTNTEAFF. The CDR3 coding sequence is TGCGCCAGCAGCCAGAAAGGGACGAACACTGAAGCTTTCTTT.

CDR3 sequence reads: CASSLSGRAWEQYF. The CDR3 DNA follows: TGTGCCAGCAGTTTAAGCGGGAGGGCGTGGGAGCAGTACTTC. This rearrangement joins TRBV27 to TRBJ2-7, with TRBD2 identical over 10 bases. The CDR3 has 14 amino acids. Germline V CDR1 and CDR2: MNHEY, SMNVEV (reference sequence). The V gene end was trimmed by 2 bases and the J gene end by 7 bases; junction bases not matched to a gene: 5.

This clone was detected only a few times. This sequence joins TRBV30 and TRBJ1-1; D call uncertain. The V gene lost 3 bases and the J gene lost 0 bases, with 11 bases spanning the gap. Germline assignment: CDR1 GTSNPN and CDR2 SVGIG (reference sequence). The CDR3 length is 14 residues. Here the CDR3 reads CAWRGSRVNTEAFF. In nucleotides, the CDR3 is TGTGCCTGGAGGGGATCTCGGGTGAACACTGAAGCTTTCTTT. Full variable domain (remainder filled in from reference TRBV30 and TRBJ1-1): SQTIHQWPATLVQPVGSPLSLECTVEGTSNPNLYWYRQAAGRGLQLLFYSVGIGQISSEVPQNLSASRPQDRQFILSSKKLLLSDSGFYLCAWRGSRVNTEAFFGQGTRLTVV.

The V gene is TRBV6-1, the J gene TRBJ1-2, with D unclear. The CDR3 has 15 amino acids. V lost 2 bases and J lost 4, with 14 bases in between. Germline lookup yields CDR1 MNHNS and CDR2 SASEGT. The DNA of the CDR3 is TGTGCCAGCAGTGAACTCCACTTAGCCCGCTATGGCTACACCTTC. As protein: CASSELHLARYGYTF.

As for this clone: Other DNA sequences in this specimen translate into the identical CDR3. The rearrangement uses TRBV18 and TRBJ2-3; a possible D gene is TRBD1 (5 bases). Germline loops: CDR1 KGHSH, CDR2 LQKENI. V lost 6 bases to trimming and J lost 2 bases, with 15 bases between them. This CDR3 comprises 15 residues. The CDR3 sequence: CASSAGTGSTDTQYF. In DNA, the CDR3 is TGTGCCAGCTCCGCCGGTACAGGCTCCACAGATACGCAGTATTTT.

The V gene is TRBV5-1, the J gene TRBJ2-2, with 7 bases fitting TRBD2. The CDR3 loop spans 15 amino acids. The V and J ends lost 2 bases and 5 bases, in that order; junction bases with no gene match: 6. Germline V lookup: CDR1 SGHRS, CDR2 YFSETQ. CDR3 sequence (DNA): TGCGCCAGCAGCTTACGCGGGAGCGGAACCGGGGAGCTGTTTTTT. Translation gives CASSLRGSGTGELFF.

This clone was recorded only once. This chain uses TRBV19 with TRBJ1-3, with D tentatively TRBD1 (6 bases). Germline CDR1 reads LNHDA; CDR2 reads SQIVND (reference sequence). CDR3 length: 16 residues. V lost 5 bases, J lost 4 bases, and 18 bases lay in between. The CDR3 here is CASSGRNRVAGNTIYF. The CDR3 region has the DNA TGTGCCAGTAGTGGCCGTAACAGGGTTGCCGGAAACACCATATATTTT. The entire variable domain, with the rest obtained from reference TRBV19 and TRBJ1-3, is as follows: DGGITQSPKYLFRKEGQNVTLSCEQNLNHDAMYWYRQDPGQGLRLIYYSQIVNDFQKGDIAEGYSVSREKKESFPLTVTSAQKNPTAFYLCASSGRNRVAGNTIYFGEGSWLTVV.

For this clone: Other nucleotide sequences from this sample produce the same CDR3. This chain connects TRBV6-5 to TRBJ2-2; no clear D gene. Trimming removed 5 bases at V and 1 base at J, with 2 bases between. Germline V gene data show CDR1 as MNHEY and CDR2 as SVGAGI. CDR3 length equals 12 residues. This CDR3 reads CASSKNTGELFF. In DNA, the CDR3 is TGTGCCAGCAGTAAGAACACCGGGGAGCTGTTTTTT.

This rearrangement joins TRBV7-9 to TRBJ1-4, with TRBD1 as a possible D gene (6 bases). From germline, CDR1 is SEHNR and CDR2 FQNEAQ (reference sequence). V was trimmed by 8 bases and J by 8 bases, leaving 18 bases between them. This CDR3 is 14 amino acids long. The CDR3 DNA reads TGTGCCAGCCCGGGCGGGGGCTTCGGAGAAAAACTGTTTTTT. This encodes CASPGGGFGEKLFF.

This clone was seen only once. V is TRBV7-8 and J is TRBJ1-5; no firm D call. The CDR3 is 13 residues long. V lost 1 base and J 5 bases, leaving 6 bases between the germline ends. CDR1 is SGHVS, CDR2 FQNEAQ, per germline. The CDR3 sequence: CASSLGTHQPQHF. The DNA of the CDR3 is TGTGCCAGCAGCTTAGGCACTCATCAGCCCCAGCATTTT.

The V call is TRBV15, the J call TRBJ1-4, with 8 bases aligning to TRBD1. V trimming: 6 bases; J trimming: 8 bases; junction bases outside the gene matches: 11. Looked up from germline, CDR1 is LNHNV and CDR2 is YYDKDF (reference sequence). The CDR3 totals 15 residues. The CDR3 reads CATRPRDRFGEKLFF. CDR3 sequence (DNA): TGTGCCACCAGGCCCCGGGACAGGTTTGGGGAAAAACTGTTTTTT. Full variable domain (rest looked up from reference TRBV15 and TRBJ1-4): DAMVIQNPRYQVTQFGKPVTLSCSQTLNHNVMYWYQQKSSQAPKLLFHYYDKDFNNEADTPDNFQSRRPNTSFCFLDIRSPGLGDTAMYLCATRPRDRFGEKLFFGSGTQLSVL.

The chain is built from TRBV6-1 and TRBJ2-5, with D unresolved. CDR1 is MNHNS, CDR2 SASEGT, per germline. The length of the CDR3 is 13 residues. The ends were cut back, 4 bases at V and 5 bases at J, with 11 bases in the middle. The CDR3 loop reads CASSGVIRETQYF. For the CDR3, the DNA is TGTGCCAGCAGTGGAGTGATTCGGGAGACCCAGTACTTC.